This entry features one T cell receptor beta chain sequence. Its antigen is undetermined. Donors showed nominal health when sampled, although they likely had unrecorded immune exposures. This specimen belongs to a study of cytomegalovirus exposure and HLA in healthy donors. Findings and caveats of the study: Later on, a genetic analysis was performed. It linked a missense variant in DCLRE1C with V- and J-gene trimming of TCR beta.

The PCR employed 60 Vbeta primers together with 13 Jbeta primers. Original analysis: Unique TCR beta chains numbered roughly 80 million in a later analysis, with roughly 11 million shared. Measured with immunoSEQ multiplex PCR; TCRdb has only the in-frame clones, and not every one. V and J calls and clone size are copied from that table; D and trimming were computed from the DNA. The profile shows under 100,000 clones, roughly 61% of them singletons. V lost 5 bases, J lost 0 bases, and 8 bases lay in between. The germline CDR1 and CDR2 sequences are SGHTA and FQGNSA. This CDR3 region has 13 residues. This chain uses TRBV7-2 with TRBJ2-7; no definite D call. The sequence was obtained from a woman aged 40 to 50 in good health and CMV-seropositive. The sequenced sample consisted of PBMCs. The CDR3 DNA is TGTGCCAGCAGCCCACTACTCTCCTACGAGCAGTACTTC. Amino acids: CASSPLLSYEQYF.